What follows are 12 T cell receptor beta chains derived from one specimen sequenced in a study of blood T cell repertoires in COVID-19. Sequencing was performed with immunoSEQ multiplex PCR; in TCRdb, only in-frame clones are kept and a portion is missing. The data show about 260,000 clones, more than 75% seen once. Sequences were obtained from peripheral blood. The receptors derive from a woman aged 35 to 49 who had recovered from COVID-19.

This chain uses TRBV3-1 (or the pseudogene TRBV3-2) with TRBJ1-2, with D possibly being TRBD1 (5 bases). This CDR3 contains 12 residues. Germline V lookup: CDR1 LGHDT, CDR2 YNNKEL (reference sequence). V shed 4 bases and J shed 8 bases, with 11 bases lying between them. The CDR3 DNA follows: TGTGCCAGCAGCCGGGAGGGGAGAGGCTACACCTTC. The encoded protein is CASSREGRGYTF.

The genes are TRBV27 and TRBJ1-1; weak D call: TRBD1 (6 bases). CDR1 is MNHEY, CDR2 SMNVEV, per germline (reference sequence). The CDR3 contains 14 residues. V lost 6 bases and J 5 bases, leaving 16 bases between the germline ends. The CDR3 sequence is CASRSQGWGTEAFF. CDR3 nucleotides: TGTGCCAGCAGGTCCCAGGGGTGGGGTACTGAAGCTTTCTTT.

The V call is TRBV5-4, the J call TRBJ2-4; weak D call: TRBD2 (5 bases). The V end lost 3 bases, the J end lost 1 base, and 14 bases lay between the germline ends. CDR3 length equals 16 residues. The germline gives CDR1 SGHNT, CDR2 YYREEE (reference sequence). This CDR3 reads CASSSLTEAAKNIQYF. The CDR3 DNA reads TGTGCCAGCAGCTCCCTGACGGAGGCGGCCAAAAACATTCAGTACTTC.

In regard to this clone: This may arise from a read error, as a much more abundant clone is one base away. Other DNA sequences in this sample translate to the same CDR3. The chain couples TRBV4-3 to TRBJ1-2, with TRBD1 identical over 12 bases. The V and J ends lost 6 bases and 8 bases, in that order; junction bases with no gene match: 10. CDR3 length: 15 amino acids. Germline values: CDR1 LGHNA, CDR2 YSLEER. CDR3 region: CASSASGTGGGGYTF. CDR3 coding DNA: TGCGCCAGCAGTGCGTCGGGGACAGGGGGCGGCGGCTACACCTTC.

CDR3 region: CASSLYRPYNSPLHF. The CDR3 bases are TGTGCCAGCAGTTTATACAGGCCTTATAATTCACCCCTCCACTTT. This sequence joins TRBV27 and TRBJ1-6; maybe TRBD1 (5 bases). Trimming left V 1 base short and J 4 bases short, with 8 bases between. CDR3 length: 15 amino acids. The V gene's germline CDR1 is MNHEY and CDR2 SMNVEV (reference sequence).

The rearrangement links TRBV6-5 to TRBJ2-7; D gene ambiguous. From germline, CDR1 is MNHEY and CDR2 SVGAGI. The V end lost 3 bases, the J end lost 0 bases, and 12 bases lay between the germline ends. The CDR3 spans 15 residues. As DNA, the CDR3 is TGTGCCAGCAGTTATGGGCCGTCCGGCTCCTACGAGCAGTACTTC. Translating gives CASSYGPSGSYEQYF.

V and J are TRBV16 and TRBJ2-5, with D uncertain. V shed 2 bases and J shed 5 bases, with 12 bases lying between them. This CDR3 is built from 14 residues. Germline CDR1 KGHSY, CDR2 FQNENV. CDR3 coding DNA: TGTGCCAGCAGCCAAGTAAGAGGTTCGGAGACCCAGTACTTC. As protein: CASSQVRGSETQYF.

This chain connects TRBV3-1 (or the pseudogene TRBV3-2) to TRBJ2-7; 13 bases line up with TRBD2. CDR1 is LGHDT, CDR2 YNNKEL, per germline (reference sequence). The CDR3 length is 19 residues. Unmatched junction bases numbered 17, after V lost 4 bases and J lost 5 bases. CDR3 loop: CASSLLSPGLAGYGDEQYF. Here the CDR3 DNA reads TGTGCCAGCAGCCTACTAAGCCCGGGACTAGCGGGGTATGGGGACGAGCAGTACTTC.

The chain is built from TRBV7-3 and TRBJ2-3, with a weak D call TRBD1 (5 bases). CDR3 length: 13 residues. Trimming left V 6 bases short and J 2 bases short, with 9 bases between. CDR1 is SGHTA, CDR2 FQGTGA, per germline. CDR3 region: CASSPGPTDTQYF. Here the CDR3 DNA reads TGTGCCAGCAGTCCAGGGCCCACAGATACGCAGTATTTT.

The CDR3 sequence is CASSLGQGRGDTQYF. The CDR3 DNA is TGCGCCAGCAGCTTAGGACAGGGACGGGGAGATACGCAGTATTTT. The chain links TRBV5-1 to TRBJ2-3; the match to TRBD1 covers 8 bases. Germline CDR1 SGHRS, CDR2 YFSETQ. The V and J ends lost 2 bases and 5 bases, in that order; junction bases with no gene match: 7. The CDR3 sequence is 15 residues long.

CDR3 loop: CASSYGDRGRGTEAFF. CDR3 bases: TGTGCCAGCAGTTATGGGGATAGAGGTAGGGGCACTGAAGCTTTCTTT. The chain has TRBV6-6 and TRBJ1-1; D is perhaps TRBD1 (5 bases). The germline gives CDR1 MNHNY, CDR2 SVGAGI (reference sequence). This CDR3 has 16 residues. V lost 3 bases and J 4 bases, leaving 18 bases between the germline ends.

This rearrangement joins TRBV2 to TRBJ1-2; D remains unclear. This CDR3 is 12 amino acids long. Germline-derived CDR1 and CDR2 are SNHLY and FYNNEI. Trimming removed 6 bases at V and 0 bases at J, with 5 bases between. CDR3 loop: CASRAANYGYTF. CDR3 sequence (DNA): TGTGCCAGCAGGGCAGCTAACTATGGCTACACCTTC. The whole variable domain, filled in from reference TRBV2 and TRBJ1-2, reads EPEVTQTPSHQVTQMGQEVILRCVPISNHLYFYWYRQILGQKVEFLVSFYNNEISEKSEIFDDQFSVERPDGSNFTLKIRSTKLEDSAMYFCASRAANYGYTFGSGTRLTVV.